The next 9 T cell receptor beta chains were all read from a single sample in a study of blood T cell repertoires in COVID-19. Profiling relied on immunoSEQ multiplex PCR, and the TCRdb table lists in-frame clones only, not all of them. The sample lists 310,000 or so clones; roughly 86% were seen once. The sequencing input was PBMCs or T cells enriched from blood (not recorded which). Receptors were obtained from a woman between 18 and 29 years old who had recovered from COVID-19.

The chain carries TRBV9 and TRBJ1-2; 7 bases align to TRBD1. CDR3 length equals 15 residues. Trimming took 3 bases from V and 4 from J; bases not matched to a gene: 9. CDR1 is SGDLS and CDR2 is YYNGEE in the germline V gene. CDR3 region: CASSAARDSLYGYTF. CDR3 DNA: TGTGCCAGCAGCGCAGCGAGGGACAGTCTCTATGGCTACACCTTC.

The rearrangement links TRBV13 to TRBJ1-1; TRBD1 might be the D (5 bases). Germline V CDR1 and CDR2: PRHDT, FYEKMQ (reference sequence). V dropped 1 base and J dropped 6 bases, with 12 bases sitting between them. The CDR3 covers 14 residues. CDR3 region: CASSLEGKVAEAFF. CDR3 coding DNA: TGTGCCAGCAGCTTAGAGGGGAAGGTGGCTGAAGCTTTCTTT.

The chain couples TRBV7-8 to TRBJ1-3, with TRBD1 as a possible D gene (6 bases). CDR1 is SGHVS and CDR2 is FQNEAQ in the germline V gene. Trimming stripped 4 bases from V and 0 bases from J, with 22 bases between. This CDR3 is built from 19 residues. The CDR3 sequence is CASSSRIRGQRISGNTIYF. The CDR3 coding sequence is TGTGCCAGCAGCTCGAGGATCCGAGGACAGCGCATCTCTGGAAACACCATATATTTT.

The chain recombines TRBV5-5 with TRBJ2-5; 10 positions agree with TRBD1. Trimming took 4 bases from V and 2 from J; bases not matched to a gene: 5. The germline gives CDR1 SGHKS, CDR2 YYEKEE (reference sequence). This CDR3 comprises 15 residues. The CDR3 loop is CASSTGDRGQETQYF. CDR3 bases: TGTGCCAGCAGCACCGGGGACAGGGGACAAGAGACCCAGTACTTC. Filled out from reference TRBV5-5 and TRBJ2-5, the complete variable domain reads DAGVTQSPTHLIKTRGQQVTLRCSPISGHKSVSWYQQVLGQGPQFIFQYYEKEERGRGNFPDRFSARQFPNYSSELNVNALLLGDSALYLCASSTGDRGQETQYFGPGTRLLVL.

The rearrangement joins TRBV28 to TRBJ2-7; D may be TRBD2 (5 bases). V lost 6 bases and J 1 base, leaving 19 bases between the germline ends. This CDR3 spans 16 amino acids. The germline gives CDR1 MDHEN, CDR2 SYDVKM. CDR3 residues: CASRSADLAISYEQYF. The CDR3 nucleotides are TGTGCCAGCAGGTCCGCTGACCTAGCTATTTCCTACGAGCAGTACTTC.

This clone came up once. Relative to the germline gene, one junction end is altered; a read error may explain this. This rearrangement joins TRBV6-5 to TRBJ2-7; possibly TRBD2 for D (5 bases). The CDR3 runs 13 residues. The germline V gene has CDR1 MNHEY and CDR2 SVGAGI. CDR3 sequence: CASSYSNPAELDF. The CDR3 nucleotides read TGTGCCAGCAGTTACTCGAACCCAGCGGAGCTGGACTTC.

CDR3 in amino acids: CASSLGVTLETQYF. CDR3 bases: TGTGCCAGCAGCTTGGGAGTAACCTTAGAGACCCAGTACTTC. This chain joins TRBV5-8 and TRBJ2-5, with no clear D. V was pared by 0 bases and J by 4 bases, with 10 bases between. CDR1 and CDR2 from the germline V gene are SGHTS and YDEGEE. The CDR3 sequence is 14 residues long.

The V and J genes are TRBV7-9 and TRBJ1-3; no reliable D call. The germline CDR1 and CDR2 sequences are SEHNR and FQNEAQ (reference sequence). This CDR3 region has 16 residues. Trimming removed 5 bases at V and 0 bases at J, with 14 bases between. The CDR3 DNA reads as TGTGCCAGCAGCCTGGCCGAGAGGCACTCTGGAAACACCATATATTTT. Translated: CASSLAERHSGNTIYF.

The chain carries TRBV7-2 and TRBJ1-4; 9 bases line up with TRBD1. The CDR3 covers 14 residues. The germline V gene has CDR1 SGHTA and CDR2 FQGNSA. With V trimmed by 4 bases and J by 8 bases, 5 bases remained unmatched. The CDR3 coding sequence is TGTGCCAGCAGCTCCGGACAGGGGAACGAAAAACTGTTTTTT. Translated: CASSSGQGNEKLFF.